Described below is a single T cell receptor beta chain sequence and its context. Its antigen is still unknown. Nothing much larger sits one base from this clone, and base qualities are not available. From its cysteine to its phenylalanine, the CDR3 spans 10 amino acids. The sequence is cut down to CDR3 DNA, 30 bases in frame from base 1. The germline V gene gives CDR1 as SQVTM and CDR2 as ANQGSEA. V was cut back by 6 bases and J by 2 bases, leaving a gap of 4 bases between them. Participants in the prospective study were enrolled through a virtual design, were aged roughly 18 to 100 years, and lived in 20 to 30 United States geographic areas. To assign participants to cohorts, the prospective study relied on clinical history that participants themselves reported in a screening survey and a study questionnaire. Recovered participants in ImmuneRACE Cohort 3 were defined by two consecutive negative NP/OP PCR tests, clearance by a healthcare professional, or resolution of symptoms. In the prospective study, mobile phlebotomists collected whole blood, serum and a nasopharyngeal or oropharyngeal swab from each participant. Over a 2-month period, participants in the prospective study had the option of providing additional blood draws and questionnaires. Before DNA extraction, prospective study blood samples were shipped either frozen or at room temperature.

TCRbeta CDR3 regions were amplified from genomic DNA using the immunoSEQ Assay, a bias-controlled multiplex PCR. From the authors' description of their analysis: Within the assay, amplification of reference gene primers was used to estimate how many nucleated cells each sample contained. Sequence reads were collapsed and filtered to measure the absolute abundance of every unique TCRbeta CDR3 rearrangement. For each sample, productive Simpson clonality was calculated by taking the square root of Simpson's diversity index across productive rearrangements. This is the immuneACCESS table as TCRdb keeps it, with only in-frame sequences that have V and J called. A part of the clones is gone; compared with another copy, unresolved V genes explain less than half, and the rest is unexplained. D and trimming come from the DNA, and the V and J calls and clone size come from that table. The sample contains fewer than 400,000 clones, around nine tenths of them found a single time. The ten largest clones add up to roughly 9.4% of the sample.

The sample originates from a study of blood T cell repertoires in COVID-19 (TCRdb year 2020). As for the study more broadly: The collaborator samples originated in the United States, Italy and Spain and spanned the acute and convalescent phases of COVID-19. The material from the prospective study consisted of cDNA or gDNA derived from T cells, B-cell-depleted T cells, or PBMCs. Deeply sampled blood TCRbeta repertoires from subjects exposed to, actively infected with, or recovered from COVID-19 were included in the dataset. A freely available public database, intended as a resource for researchers studying the immune response to SARS-CoV-2, is where the repertoires were released. Samples were obtained from the ongoing ImmuneRACE study (first 160 participants) and from about 1,300 subjects provided by 6 global collaborators. The sample metadata nearly always contained a de-identified subject ID, COVID-19 status, age in years and sex. Where available, HLA class I and class II types were taken from metadata supplied by the sample provider and were not determined by assay-based typing. Summary of the overall study and its limitations: The amount of clinical and demographic metadata varied by source and participant and was provided uncurated.

The origin of this receptor is a woman in her 50s who had recovered from COVID-19. The material sequenced was PBMCs or T cells enriched from blood (not recorded which). The chain is encoded by TRBV29-1 joined to TRBJ1-1, with an unclear D gene assignment. The DNA reads TGCAGCGTCTATAACACTGAAGCTTTCTTT. This yields the protein CSVYNTEAFF.